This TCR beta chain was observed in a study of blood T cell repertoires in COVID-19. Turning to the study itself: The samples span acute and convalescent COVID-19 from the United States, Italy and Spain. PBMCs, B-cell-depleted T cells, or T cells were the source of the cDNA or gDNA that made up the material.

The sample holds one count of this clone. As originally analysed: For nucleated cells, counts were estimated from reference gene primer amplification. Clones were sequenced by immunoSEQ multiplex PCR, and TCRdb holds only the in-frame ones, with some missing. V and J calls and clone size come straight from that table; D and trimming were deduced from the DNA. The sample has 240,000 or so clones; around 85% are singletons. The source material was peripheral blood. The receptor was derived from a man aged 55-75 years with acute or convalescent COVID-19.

The CDR3 region is CAISEPHEGVGTEAFF. The DNA for the CDR3 is TGTGCCATCAGTGAGCCTCACGAAGGGGTGGGCACTGAAGCTTTCTTT. The chain joins TRBV10-3 to TRBJ1-1; perhaps TRBD1 as D (5 bases). The germline V and J ends were trimmed by 2 bases and 4 bases, with 17 bases remaining between them. CDR3 size: 16 residues. Looked up from germline, CDR1 is ENHRY and CDR2 is SYGVKD.